This TCR beta chain derives from a study of shared clonotypes between healthy human individuals. Assay used: immunoSEQ multiplex PCR; TCRdb lists only in-frame clones, some missing. The sample has approximately 2,000,000 clones; around 90% are singletons. Points on this clone: Antigen: not known.

General study points: Richness estimates generally favored naive over memory subsets.

In the CD4+ fraction, cells were divided into CD45RA+ naive and CD45RA-negative memory subsets. CDR1 and CDR2 (germline): SGHTA, FQGTGA. Deletions cut 5 bases from V and 4 bases from J, with 17 bases between. The CDR3 contains 15 residues. Material for sequencing was naive CD4+ T cells from PBMCs. This sample's subset: CD45RA+ positively selected. This clonotype was sampled from a man younger than 35 in good health. Some clones in this sample may be carry-over from other donors' samples. The chain links TRBV7-3 to TRBJ1-1; the D gene is possibly TRBD1 (5 bases). CDR3 sequence: CASSPAGGGTTEAFF. The DNA of the CDR3 is TGTGCCAGCAGCCCCGCCGGGGGGGGAACCACTGAAGCTTTCTTT. Full variable domain (missing parts from reference TRBV7-3 and TRBJ1-1): GAGVSQTPSNKVTEKGKYVELRCDPISGHTALYWYRQSLGQGPEFLIYFQGTGAADDSGLPNDRFFAVRPEGSVSTLKIQRTERGDSAVYLCASSPAGGGTTEAFFGQGTRLTVV.